These 12 T cell receptor beta chains originate from one sample sequenced in a study of blood T cell repertoires in COVID-19. Libraries were prepared by immunoSEQ multiplex PCR; TCRdb keeps only in-frame clonotypes and omits some of them. Of roughly 140,000 clones in the sample, roughly 79% are singletons; the top ten hold about 8%. The specimen was peripheral blood. The receptors originated from a human donor with acute or convalescent COVID-19. The donor label of this sample is uncertain.

The table lists this clone with a count of one. The rearrangement joins TRBV6-5 to TRBJ1-2, with D possibly TRBD1 on 6 matching bases. From germline, CDR1 is MNHEY and CDR2 SVGAGI. Trimming stripped 10 bases from V and 4 bases from J, with 19 bases between. There are 14 residues in the CDR3. The CDR3 DNA follows: TGTGCCATCCGCGGACCAGGGGCGAGCTATGGCTACACCTTC. Encoded protein: CAIRGPGASYGYTF.

This clone was seen only a few times. The J gene is TRBJ1-2, the V gene TRBV6-5, with 9 bases aligning to TRBD1. The germline gives CDR1 MNHEY, CDR2 SVGAGI. This CDR3 spans 12 amino acids. J was trimmed by 8 bases and V by 5 bases; bases with no gene match: 3. The CDR3 region is CASSRTGEGYTF. The CDR3 bases are TGTGCCAGCAGTCGGACAGGGGAGGGCTACACCTTC.

This clone appeared a single time. The CDR3 DNA follows: TGTGCCAGTAGTAATCGCGTCCCTAAGACTGAAGCTTTCTTT. This gives the protein CASSNRVPKTEAFF. The rearrangement joins TRBV19 to TRBJ1-1; no clear D. The CDR3 extends over 14 amino acids. From germline, CDR1 is LNHDA and CDR2 SQIVND (reference sequence). V shed 4 bases and J shed 5 bases, with 14 bases lying between them.

The chain combines TRBV19 with TRBJ1-3; D remains unclear. Trimming cost V 5 bases and J 4 bases, with 12 bases left between them. Germline assignment: CDR1 LNHDA and CDR2 SQIVND (reference sequence). CDR3 size: 14 residues. As DNA, the CDR3 is TGTGCCAGTAGTCCTCGCGGGTACGGAAACACCATATATTTT. It translates to CASSPRGYGNTIYF. Complete variable domain (other parts from reference TRBV19 and TRBJ1-3): DGGITQSPKYLFRKEGQNVTLSCEQNLNHDAMYWYRQDPGQGLRLIYYSQIVNDFQKGDIAEGYSVSREKKESFPLTVTSAQKNPTAFYLCASSPRGYGNTIYFGEGSWLTVV.

The V gene is TRBV11-3, the J gene TRBJ2-1, with TRBD2 identical over 10 bases. Trimming took 3 bases from V and 6 from J; bases not matched to a gene: 2. CDR1 is SGHNT, CDR2 YENEEA, per germline. This CDR3 comprises 14 residues. The CDR3 sequence is CASSLERGGNEQFF. The CDR3 nucleotides read TGTGCCAGCAGCTTGGAGCGGGGGGGCAATGAGCAGTTCTTC.

The chain employs TRBV14 and TRBJ1-2; weak D call: TRBD1 (6 bases). The CDR3 is 16 residues long. Trimming took 3 bases from V and 6 from J, leaving 20 bases between them. The germline V gene has CDR1 SGHDN and CDR2 FVKESK. The CDR3 region has the DNA TGTGCCAGCAGCCACCAAAGGGGGGGCGTAAGGAATGGCTACACCTTC. It encodes CASSHQRGGVRNGYTF.

The chain combines TRBV25-1 with TRBJ2-1; the match to TRBD1 covers 8 bases. CDR1 and CDR2 (germline): MGHDK, SYGVNS. V trimming: 6 bases; J trimming: 3 bases; junction bases outside the gene matches: 7. The CDR3 spans 15 residues. CDR3 DNA: TGTGCCAGCAGCCGTCCGGACAGGGACTACAATGAGCAGTTCTTC. It encodes CASSRPDRDYNEQFF.

The chain recombines TRBV7-9 with TRBJ2-1; 7 bases are shared with TRBD1. The CDR3 runs 18 residues. V trimming: 5 bases; J trimming: 4 bases; junction bases outside the gene matches: 17. Germline CDR1 and CDR2: SEHNR and FQNEAQ (reference sequence). CDR3 sequence: CASSRMLFTGTDYNEQFF. DNA of the CDR3: TGTGCCAGCAGCCGTATGTTATTCACCGGGACAGATTACAATGAGCAGTTCTTC.

This clone was detected once. In DNA form, the CDR3 reads TGTGCCAGCAGCTTGGCCGACAGGGGTGGCTACACCTTC. As protein: CASSLADRGGYTF. The chain recombines TRBV5-4 with TRBJ1-2, with 8 bases fitting TRBD1. The J segment lost 7 bases and the V segment lost 0 bases, leaving 2 bases of the junction unmatched. Germline lookup yields CDR1 SGHNT and CDR2 YYREEE (reference sequence). The CDR3 extends over 13 amino acids.

The rearrangement joins TRBV5-1 to TRBJ2-5, with 9 bases matching TRBD1. Trimming cost V 4 bases and J 2 bases; bases outside gene matches: 6. Germline CDR1 SGHRS, CDR2 YFSETQ. This CDR3 spans 15 amino acids. As DNA, the CDR3 is TGCGCCAGCAGCCCCGGGACAGGGAAACAAGAGACCCAGTACTTC. It specifies CASSPGTGKQETQYF.

The chain combines TRBV5-1 with TRBJ2-6; 10 bases align to TRBD1. There are 15 residues in the CDR3. Germline lookup yields CDR1 SGHRS and CDR2 YFSETQ. V was clipped by 8 bases and J by 1 base; unmatched bases: 3. The CDR3 nucleotides are TGCGCCAGTGACAGGGGGCAATCTGGGGCCAACGTCCTGACTTTC. It translates to CASDRGQSGANVLTF.

The chain combines TRBV5-1 with TRBJ1-3; no reliable D call. The ends were cut back, 0 bases at V and 1 base at J, with 8 bases in the middle. CDR1 SGHRS and CDR2 YFSETQ come from the germline V gene. The CDR3 covers 15 residues. The CDR3 DNA reads as TGCGCCAGCAGCTTGGTGACGGGGTCTGGAAACACCATATATTTT. Translating gives CASSLVTGSGNTIYF.